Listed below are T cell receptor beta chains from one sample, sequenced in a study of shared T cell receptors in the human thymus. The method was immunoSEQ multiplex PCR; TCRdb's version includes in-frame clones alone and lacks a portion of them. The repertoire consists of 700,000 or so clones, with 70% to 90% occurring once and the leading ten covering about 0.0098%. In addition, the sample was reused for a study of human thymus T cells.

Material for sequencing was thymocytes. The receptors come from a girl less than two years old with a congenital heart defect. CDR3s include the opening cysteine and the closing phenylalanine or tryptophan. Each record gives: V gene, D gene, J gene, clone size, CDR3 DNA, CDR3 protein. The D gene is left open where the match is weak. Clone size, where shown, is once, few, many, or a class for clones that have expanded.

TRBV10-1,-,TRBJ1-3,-,TGCGCCAGCACCAACCCCTACCTTAGGGAGGGAAACACCATATATTTT,CASTNPYLREGNTIYF
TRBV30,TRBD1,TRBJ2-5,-,TGTGCCTGGGACCAACAGGGGCGAGAAGAGACCCAGTACTTC,CAWDQQGREETQYF
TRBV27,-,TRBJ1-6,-,TGTGCCAGCAGTTTGGACAGAGCCGGGAATCCCCTCCACTTT,CASSLDRAGNPLHF
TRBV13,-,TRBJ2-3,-,TGTGCCAGCAGCTATTTCAGTGACACAGATACGCAGTATTTT,CASSYFSDTDTQYF
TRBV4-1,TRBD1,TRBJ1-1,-,TGCGCCAGCAGCCAAGCGGTACAGCGACAGGGGACGAACACTGAAGCTTTCTTT,CASSQAVQRQGTNTEAFF
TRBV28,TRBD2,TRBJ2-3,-,TGTGCCAGCAGTTTAATGGCGGGGGGGCCCAATAAGTCGGATACGCAGTATTTT,CASSLMAGGPNKSDTQYF
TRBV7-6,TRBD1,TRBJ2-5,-,TGTGCCAGCAGCTTATCGACAGGGGAAGAGACCCAGTACTTC,CASSLSTGEETQYF
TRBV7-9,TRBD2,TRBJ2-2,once,TGTGCCAGCAGCCGGACTAGCGGGGGGTATACCGGGGAGCTGTTTTTT,CASSRTSGGYTGELFF
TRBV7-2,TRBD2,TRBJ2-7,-,TGTGCCAGCAGCGTCAGCACGGGGGGTTCCTACGAGCAGTACTTC,CASSVSTGGSYEQYF
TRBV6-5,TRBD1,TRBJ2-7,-,TGTGCCAGCAGCAACCTGGGGACAGCCTACGAGCAGTACTTC,CASSNLGTAYEQYF
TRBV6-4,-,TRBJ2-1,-,TGTGCCAGCAGTGACAGCCCCAAGAACTCAGGGGCCCCATACAATGAGCAGTTCTTC,CASSDSPKNSGAPYNEQFF
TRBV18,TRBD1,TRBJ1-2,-,TGTGCCAGCTCAACGGACAGGGTCAGGGGGGGCTACACCTTC,CASSTDRVRGGYTF
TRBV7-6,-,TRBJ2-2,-,TGTGCCAGCAGCCCAATCCCACTTAGCGGGGAGCTGTTTTTT,CASSPIPLSGELFF
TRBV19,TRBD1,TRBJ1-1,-,TGTGCCAGTAGTTCCCGACAGGGACTCATGAACACTGAAGCTTTCTTT,CASSSRQGLMNTEAFF
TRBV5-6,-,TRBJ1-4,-,TGTGCCAGCAGCTTGGCAGCTAAGGGGTTAAATGAAAAACTGTTTTTT,CASSLAAKGLNEKLFF
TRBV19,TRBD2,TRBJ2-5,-,TGTGCCAGCAGTAGCGGGGGTGAGACCCAGTACTTC,CASSSGGETQYF
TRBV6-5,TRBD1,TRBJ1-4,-,TGTGCCAGCAGCCGACAGGGGATTAAAGGGGAAAAACTGTTTTTT,CASSRQGIKGEKLFF
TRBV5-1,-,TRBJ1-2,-,TGCGCCAGCAGCGAACAGGGACCCGAGGCCTATGGCTACACCTTC,CASSEQGPEAYGYTF
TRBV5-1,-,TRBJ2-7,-,TGCGCCAGCAGTTCCGACTCGTTGGAGCAGTACTTC,CASSSDSLEQYF
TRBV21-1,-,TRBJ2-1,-,TGTGCCAGCAGCTACCGGAGCGGTGGCTACAATGAGCAGTTCTTC,CASSYRSGGYNEQFF
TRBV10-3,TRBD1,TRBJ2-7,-,TGTGCCATCAGTCATCTGGGACAGGGACCCTACGAGCAGTACTTC,CAISHLGQGPYEQYF
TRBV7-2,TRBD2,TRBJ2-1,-,TGTGCCAGCAGCTCCCCCAGACTAGCGTTATTCAATGAGCAGTTCTTC,CASSSPRLALFNEQFF
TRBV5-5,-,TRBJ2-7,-,TGTGCCAGCAGCTTGGATGGGCAGCCCTCCTACGAGCAGTACTTC,CASSLDGQPSYEQYF
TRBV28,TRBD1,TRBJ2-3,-,TGTGCCAGCAGTCCCAAGGACAGGGGGCGCACAGATACGCAGTATTTT,CASSPKDRGRTDTQYF
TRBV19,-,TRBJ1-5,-,TGTGCCAGTAGTAATCCGGACAGCAGCAATCAGCCCCAGCATTTT,CASSNPDSSNQPQHF
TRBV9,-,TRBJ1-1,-,TGTGCCAGCAGCGTAGTGGGTTGGGAGACGAACACTGAAGCTTTCTTT,CASSVVGWETNTEAFF
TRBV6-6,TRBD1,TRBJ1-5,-,TGTGCCAGCAGTTACTCCCGGGACAGAAATCAGCCCCAGCATTTT,CASSYSRDRNQPQHF
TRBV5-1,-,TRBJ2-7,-,TGCGCCAGCAGCTTGGCCCCCTGGGACATAGAATCCTACGAGCAGTACTTC,CASSLAPWDIESYEQYF
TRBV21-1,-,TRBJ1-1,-,TGTGCCAGCAGCCCTACCTGGGGCGGGAGGGCCTTGATGGATAACACTGAAGCTTTCTTT,CASSPTWGGRALMDNTEAFF
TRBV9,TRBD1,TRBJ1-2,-,TGTGCCAGCAGCGTAGGAAGAGGACAGGGAAGATATGGCTACACCTTC,CASSVGRGQGRYGYTF
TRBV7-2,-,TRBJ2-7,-,TGTGCCAGCAGCTTATCGGGGGGCGTAGATGAGCAGTACTTC,CASSLSGGVDEQYF
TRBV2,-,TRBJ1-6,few,TGTGCCAGCAGTGAATATAAGGCCAGGGTTAATAATTCACCCCTCCACTTT,CASSEYKARVNNSPLHF
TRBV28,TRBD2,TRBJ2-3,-,TGTGCCAGCAGGACTAGCGGGGGGGAGACAGATACGCAGTATTTT,CASRTSGGETDTQYF
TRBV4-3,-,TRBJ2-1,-,TGCGCCAGCAGCCAAGACTCCGCTACCCACTCCTACAATGAGCAGTTCTTC,CASSQDSATHSYNEQFF
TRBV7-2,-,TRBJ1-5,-,TGTGCCAGCAGCTTCTTTCTCCCCAGGGTCACAGATAGCAATCAGCCCCAGCATTTT,CASSFFLPRVTDSNQPQHF
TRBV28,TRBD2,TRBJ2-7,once,TGTGCCAGCAGTTTAAGTCGTTCATGGCTGGGGGGGTGGGAGCAGTACTTC,CASSLSRSWLGGWEQYF
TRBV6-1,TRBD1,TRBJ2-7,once,TGTGCCAGCGGCACTTACGACAGGGGGTCCTACGAGCAGTACTTC,CASGTYDRGSYEQYF
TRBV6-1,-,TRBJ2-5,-,TGTGCCAGCAGCCGGGGAGGGGGGGGAAAAGAGACCCAGTACTTC,CASSRGGGGKETQYF
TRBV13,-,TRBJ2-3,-,TGTGCCAGCAGCCCACCCGGACGGGGAAGGACAGATACGCAGTATTTT,CASSPPGRGRTDTQYF
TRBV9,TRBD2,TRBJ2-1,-,TGTGCCAGCAGCCCTGGACTAGCGGGGGGACTTAGCTCCTACAATGAGCAGTTCTTC,CASSPGLAGGLSSYNEQFF
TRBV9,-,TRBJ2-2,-,TGTGCCAGCAGCGCCAAAGGGCGGGACAGCTCCTACCTCCCGAACACCGGGGAGCTGTTTTTT,CASSAKGRDSSYLPNTGELFF
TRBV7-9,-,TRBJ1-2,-,TGTGCCAGCAGCCAAGGCAGACAGACTAACTATGGCTACACCTTC,CASSQGRQTNYGYTF
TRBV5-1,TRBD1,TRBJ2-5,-,TGCGCCAGCAGGGACGTGGGGACAGGGGAAGAGACCCAGTACTTC,CASRDVGTGEETQYF
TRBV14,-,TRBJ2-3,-,TGTGCCAGCAGCCAAGATGGGTTCAGGGGCACAGATACGCAGTATTTT,CASSQDGFRGTDTQYF
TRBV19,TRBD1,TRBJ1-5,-,TGTGCCAGTAATTCGGACAGGGGCGGTCAGCCCCAGCATTTT,CASNSDRGGQPQHF
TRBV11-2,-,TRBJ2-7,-,TGTGCCAGCAGCGCGGTAGGGCAGGGGGGCTACGAGCAGTACTTC,CASSAVGQGGYEQYF
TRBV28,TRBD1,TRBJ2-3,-,TGTGCCAGCAGTTCCTACAGACAGGGCGGGAGCACAGATACGCAGTATTTT,CASSSYRQGGSTDTQYF